This T cell receptor (beta chain) is drawn from a study of OX40 agonist ivuxolimab in advanced cancers. Across the whole study: The group had a mean age of about 60 years, ranged from about 23 to 85, and was 82.7% male. Whole-study results and caveats: CD8+ T cells (on average) carried more expanded clones than CD4+ T cells.

The CDR3 sequence is 16 residues long. Per the germline V gene, CDR1 is SGHTA and CDR2 is FQGNSA. The J segment lost 4 bases and the V segment lost 5 bases, leaving 6 bases of the junction unmatched. For this clone: Its antigen is unidentified.

Assay used: immunoSEQ multiplex PCR; TCRdb lists only in-frame clones, some missing. Among over 100,000 clones listed, roughly 91% were seen once. This sequence was found in an adult with an advanced solid tumor such as melanoma, head and neck, liver or kidney cancer. The sequences come from CD4+ or CD8+ T cells sorted from blood, collected in a trial of the OX40 agonist ivuxolimab. The genes are TRBV7-2 and TRBJ2-2; 11 positions agree with TRBD2. For the CDR3, the DNA is TGTGCCAGCAGCACGGGACTAGCGGACCCCACCGGGGAGCTGTTTTTT. This encodes CASSTGLADPTGELFF. The full variable domain, with the rest looked up from reference TRBV7-2 and TRBJ2-2, is GAGVSQSPSNKVTEKGKDVELRCDPISGHTALYWYRQSLGQGLEFLIYFQGNSAPDKSGLPSDRFSAERTGGSVSTLTIQRTQQEDSAVYLCASSTGLADPTGELFFGEGSRLTVL.